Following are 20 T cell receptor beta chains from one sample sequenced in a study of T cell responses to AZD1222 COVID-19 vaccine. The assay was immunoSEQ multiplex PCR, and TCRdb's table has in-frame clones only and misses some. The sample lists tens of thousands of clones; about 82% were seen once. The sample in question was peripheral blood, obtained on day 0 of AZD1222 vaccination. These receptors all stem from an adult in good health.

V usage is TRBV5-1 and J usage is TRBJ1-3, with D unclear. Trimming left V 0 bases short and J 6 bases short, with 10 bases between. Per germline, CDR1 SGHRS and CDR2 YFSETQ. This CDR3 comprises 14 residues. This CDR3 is CASSLVGRLNTIYF. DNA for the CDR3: TGCGCCAGCAGCTTGGTAGGCAGGCTAAACACCATATATTTT.

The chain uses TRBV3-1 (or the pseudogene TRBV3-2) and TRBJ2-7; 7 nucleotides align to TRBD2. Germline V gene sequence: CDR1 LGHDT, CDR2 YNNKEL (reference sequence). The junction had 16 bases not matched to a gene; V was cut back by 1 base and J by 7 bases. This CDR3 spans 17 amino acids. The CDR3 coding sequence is TGTGCCAGCAGCCAAGGGCGGGGGTTCGGGACCCTTCGGGAGCAGTACTTC. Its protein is CASSQGRGFGTLREQYF.

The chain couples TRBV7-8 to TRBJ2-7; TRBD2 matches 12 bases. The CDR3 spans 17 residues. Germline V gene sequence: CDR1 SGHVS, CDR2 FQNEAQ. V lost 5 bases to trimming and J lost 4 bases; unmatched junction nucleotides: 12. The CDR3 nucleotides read TGTGCCAGCAGCCCAAGGGCCCTGACTAGCGGGAGTTACGAGCAGTACTTC. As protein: CASSPRALTSGSYEQYF. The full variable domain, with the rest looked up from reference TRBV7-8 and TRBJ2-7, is GAGVSQSPRYKVAKRGQDVALRCDPISGHVSLFWYQQALGQGPEFLTYFQNEAQLDKSGLPSDRFFAERPEGSVSTLKIQRTQQEDSAVYLCASSPRALTSGSYEQYFGPGTRLTVT.

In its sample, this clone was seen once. Written as DNA, the CDR3 is TGTGCAAGTCGCTTAGCGCCGACTAGGATATTGGTACGTTTAAATAGCACAGATACGCAGTATTTT. Its protein product is CASRLAPTRILVRLNSTDTQYF. The chain joins TRBV12-2 to TRBJ2-3; the D call of TRBD2 is as the table states it, not checked on the DNA. TRBV12-2 is annotated as a pseudogene. This CDR3 spans 22 amino acids.

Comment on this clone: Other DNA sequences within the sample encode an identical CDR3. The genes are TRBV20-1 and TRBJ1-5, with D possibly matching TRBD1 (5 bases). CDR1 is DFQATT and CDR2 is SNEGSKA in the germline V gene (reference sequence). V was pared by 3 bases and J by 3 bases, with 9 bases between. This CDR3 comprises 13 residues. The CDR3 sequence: CSASSGVNQPQHF. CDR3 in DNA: TGCAGTGCTAGTTCGGGGGTCAATCAGCCCCAGCATTTT.

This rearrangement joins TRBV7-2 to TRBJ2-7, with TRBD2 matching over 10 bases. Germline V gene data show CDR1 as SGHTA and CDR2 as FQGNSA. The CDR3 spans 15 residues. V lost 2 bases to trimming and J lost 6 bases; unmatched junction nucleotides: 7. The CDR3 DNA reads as TGTGCCAGCAGCTTAAGCGGGGCTAGCGGGGGCGAGCAGTACTTC. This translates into CASSLSGASGGEQYF.

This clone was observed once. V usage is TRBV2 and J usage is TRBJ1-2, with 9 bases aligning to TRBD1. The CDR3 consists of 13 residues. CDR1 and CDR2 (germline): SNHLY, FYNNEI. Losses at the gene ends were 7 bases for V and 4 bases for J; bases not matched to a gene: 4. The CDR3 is CASTQTGGYGYTF. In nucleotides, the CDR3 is TGTGCCAGCACCCAGACAGGGGGCTATGGCTACACCTTC.

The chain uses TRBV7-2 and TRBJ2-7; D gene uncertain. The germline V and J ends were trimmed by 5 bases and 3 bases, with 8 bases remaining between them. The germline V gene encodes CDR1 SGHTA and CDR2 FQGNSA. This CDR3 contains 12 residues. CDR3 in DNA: TGTGCCAGCAGCCAAAGCTACTACGAGCAGTACTTC. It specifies CASSQSYYEQYF.

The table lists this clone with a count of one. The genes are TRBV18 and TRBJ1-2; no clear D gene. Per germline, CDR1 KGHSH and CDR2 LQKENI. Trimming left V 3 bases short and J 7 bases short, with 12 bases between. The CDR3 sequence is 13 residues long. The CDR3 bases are TGTGCCAGCTCACCGGGGTTTCAGTCTGGCTACACCTTC. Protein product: CASSPGFQSGYTF.

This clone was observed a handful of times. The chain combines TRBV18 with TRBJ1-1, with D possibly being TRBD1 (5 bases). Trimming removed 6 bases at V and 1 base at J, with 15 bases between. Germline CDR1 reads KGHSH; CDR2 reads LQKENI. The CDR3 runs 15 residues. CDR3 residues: CASSQSTGPNTEAFF. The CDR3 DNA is TGTGCCAGCTCTCAGAGCACGGGGCCGAACACTGAAGCTTTCTTT.

The DNA for the CDR3 is TGTGCCAGCAGGCCTTTGGGACTAGTCTGGTACGAGCAGTACTTC. Its protein is CASRPLGLVWYEQYF. The chain is built from TRBV6-5 and TRBJ2-7; 8 bases agree with TRBD2. J gave up 4 bases and V 6 bases, and 11 bases lay outside the gene matches. The CDR3 has 15 amino acids. Germline V gives CDR1 MNHEY, CDR2 SVGAGI.

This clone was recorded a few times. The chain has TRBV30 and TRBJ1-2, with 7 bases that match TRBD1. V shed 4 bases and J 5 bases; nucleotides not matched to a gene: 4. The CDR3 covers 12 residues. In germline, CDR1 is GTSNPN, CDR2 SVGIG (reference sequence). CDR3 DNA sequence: TGTGCCTGGAAACCAGGGGGATATGGCTACACCTTC. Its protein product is CAWKPGGYGYTF.

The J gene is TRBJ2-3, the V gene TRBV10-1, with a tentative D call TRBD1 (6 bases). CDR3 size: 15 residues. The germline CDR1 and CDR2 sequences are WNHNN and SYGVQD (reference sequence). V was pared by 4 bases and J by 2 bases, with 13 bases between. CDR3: CASSGPDRFTDTQYF. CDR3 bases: TGCGCCAGCAGTGGTCCCGACAGGTTCACAGATACGCAGTATTTT.

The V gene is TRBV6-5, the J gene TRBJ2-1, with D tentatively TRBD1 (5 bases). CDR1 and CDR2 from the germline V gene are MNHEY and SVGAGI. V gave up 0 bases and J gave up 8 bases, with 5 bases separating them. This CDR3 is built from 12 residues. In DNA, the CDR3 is TGTGCCAGCAGTTACTCAGGGGATGAGCAGTTCTTC. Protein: CASSYSGDEQFF.

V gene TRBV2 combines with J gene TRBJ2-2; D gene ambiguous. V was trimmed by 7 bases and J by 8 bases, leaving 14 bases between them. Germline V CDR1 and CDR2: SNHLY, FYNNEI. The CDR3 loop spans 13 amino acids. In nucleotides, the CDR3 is TGTGCCAGCAACACGGTTTTTTTTGGGGAGCTGTTTTTT. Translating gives CASNTVFFGELFF.

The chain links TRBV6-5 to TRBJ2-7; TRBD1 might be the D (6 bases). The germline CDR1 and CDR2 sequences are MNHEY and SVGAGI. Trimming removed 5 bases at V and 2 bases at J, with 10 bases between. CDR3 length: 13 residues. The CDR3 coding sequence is TGTGCCAGCAGTCCCGGGGACACCTACGAGCAGTACTTC. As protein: CASSPGDTYEQYF.

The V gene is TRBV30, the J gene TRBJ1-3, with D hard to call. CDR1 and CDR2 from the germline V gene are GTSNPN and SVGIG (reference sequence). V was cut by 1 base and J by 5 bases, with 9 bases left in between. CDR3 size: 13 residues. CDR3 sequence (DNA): TGTGCCTGGAGTGGACTTTTTCGAAACACCATATATTTT. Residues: CAWSGLFRNTIYF.

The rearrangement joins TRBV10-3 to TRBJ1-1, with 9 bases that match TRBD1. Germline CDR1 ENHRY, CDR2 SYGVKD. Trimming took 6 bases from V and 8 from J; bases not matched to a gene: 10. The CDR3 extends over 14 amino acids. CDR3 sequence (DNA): TGTGCCATCAGCAAGGGACAGGGTGGGGCCGAAGCTTTCTTT. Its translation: CAISKGQGGAEAFF.

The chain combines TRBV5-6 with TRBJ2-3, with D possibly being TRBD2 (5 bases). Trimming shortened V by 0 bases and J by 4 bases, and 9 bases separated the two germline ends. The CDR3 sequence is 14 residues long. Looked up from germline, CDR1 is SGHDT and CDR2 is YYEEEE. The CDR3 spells CASSLGLAADTQYF. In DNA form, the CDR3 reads TGTGCCAGCAGCTTGGGGCTAGCAGCAGATACGCAGTATTTT.

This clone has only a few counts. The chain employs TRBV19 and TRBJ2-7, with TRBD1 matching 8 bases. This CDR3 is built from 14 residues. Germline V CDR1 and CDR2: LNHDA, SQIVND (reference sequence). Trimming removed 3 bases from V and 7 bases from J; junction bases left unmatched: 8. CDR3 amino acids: CASSIGQGILEQYF. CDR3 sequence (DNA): TGTGCCAGTAGTATCGGACAGGGTATCTTGGAGCAGTACTTC.